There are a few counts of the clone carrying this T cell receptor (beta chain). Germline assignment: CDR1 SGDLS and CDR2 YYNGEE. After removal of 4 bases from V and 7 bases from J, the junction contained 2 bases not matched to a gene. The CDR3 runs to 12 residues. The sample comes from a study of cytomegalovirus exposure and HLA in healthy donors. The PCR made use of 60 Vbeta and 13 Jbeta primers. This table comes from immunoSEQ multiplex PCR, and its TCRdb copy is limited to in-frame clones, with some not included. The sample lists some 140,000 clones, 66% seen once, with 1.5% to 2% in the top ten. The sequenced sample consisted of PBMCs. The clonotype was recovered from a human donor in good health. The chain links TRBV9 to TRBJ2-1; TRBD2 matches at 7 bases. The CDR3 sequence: CASSPGGNEQFF. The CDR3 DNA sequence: TGTGCCAGCAGCCCCGGGGGGAATGAGCAGTTCTTC.